What follows describes a single T cell receptor (beta chain). The data belong to a study of blood T cell repertoires in COVID-19. Overall study context: Whether acute or convalescent, the COVID-19 samples came from the United States, Italy and Spain. In each case, the material was cDNA or gDNA derived from T cells, B-cell-depleted T cells, or PBMCs.

Patients of the Seattle cohort, enrolled during active infection, were followed longitudinally. Germline-derived CDR1 and CDR2 are LGHDT and YNNKEL (reference sequence). Trimming left V 0 bases short and J 4 bases short, with 13 bases between. CDR3 size: 17 residues. As processed by the authors: Amplifying reference gene primers gave estimates of nucleated cell counts. Clones were sequenced by immunoSEQ multiplex PCR, and TCRdb holds only the in-frame ones, with some missing. The D gene and trimming were derived from the DNA, and the V and J assignments and clone size from that table. The data show 200,000 to 250,000 clones, with almost 85% seen just once and about 2.5% held by the top ten.

The sample consisted of peripheral blood. The chain recombines TRBV3-1 (or the pseudogene TRBV3-2) with TRBJ1-6; D gene uncertain. This sequence was found in a woman in her seventies with COVID-19, enrolled during active disease. The CDR3 is CASSQDLRQSYNSPLHF. The DNA for the CDR3 is TGTGCCAGCAGCCAAGATTTGAGGCAGTCTTATAATTCACCCCTCCACTTT.